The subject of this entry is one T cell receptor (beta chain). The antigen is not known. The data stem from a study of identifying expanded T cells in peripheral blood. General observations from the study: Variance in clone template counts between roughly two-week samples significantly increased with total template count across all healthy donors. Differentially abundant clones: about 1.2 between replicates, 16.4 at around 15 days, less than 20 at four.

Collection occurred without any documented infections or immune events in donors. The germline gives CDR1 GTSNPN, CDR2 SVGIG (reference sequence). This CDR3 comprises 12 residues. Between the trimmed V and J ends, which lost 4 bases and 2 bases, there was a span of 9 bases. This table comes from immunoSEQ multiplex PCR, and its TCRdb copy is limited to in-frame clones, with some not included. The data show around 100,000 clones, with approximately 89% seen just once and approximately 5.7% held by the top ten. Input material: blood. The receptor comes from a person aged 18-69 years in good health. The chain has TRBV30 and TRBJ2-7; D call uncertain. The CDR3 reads CAWKHDAYEQYF. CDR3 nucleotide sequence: TGTGCCTGGAAACACGATGCCTACGAGCAGTACTTC. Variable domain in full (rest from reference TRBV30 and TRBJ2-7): SQTIHQWPATLVQPVGSPLSLECTVEGTSNPNLYWYRQAAGRGLQLLFYSVGIGQISSEVPQNLSASRPQDRQFILSSKKLLLSDSGFYLCAWKHDAYEQYFGPGTRLTVT.